The rows below give T cell receptor beta chains drawn from one sample of a study of blood T cell repertoires in COVID-19. Measured with immunoSEQ multiplex PCR; TCRdb has only the in-frame clones, and not every one. The repertoire consists of approximately 220,000 clones, with roughly 80% occurring once and the leading ten covering about 1.3%. The sample taken for sequencing was PBMCs or T cells enriched from blood (not recorded which). The receptors here all came from a woman in her 40s with acute COVID-19. Each CDR3 is given without its conserved first and last residue. Expanded clones are given a class, and other clones once, few, many or no size at all.

j_call: TRBJ1-4
clone_size: few
v_call: TRBV4-1
cdr3_aa: ASSRGQAATNEKLF

j_call: TRBJ1-1
clone_size: -
v_call: TRBV7-9
cdr3_aa: ASSPGGTEAF

j_call: TRBJ2-1
clone_size: -
v_call: TRBV7-2
cdr3_aa: ASSLPLGKRGRNEQF

j_call: TRBJ2-1
clone_size: -
v_call: TRBV12-3/TRBV12-4
cdr3_aa: ASSLEANEQF

j_call: TRBJ2-1
clone_size: -
v_call: TRBV28
cdr3_aa: ASSSYETNPAYNEQF

j_call: TRBJ1-1
clone_size: -
v_call: TRBV6-5
cdr3_aa: ASRTEGSNTEAF

j_call: TRBJ2-5
clone_size: -
v_call: TRBV5-1
cdr3_aa: ASSFKETQY

j_call: TRBJ1-1
clone_size: -
v_call: TRBV3-1/TRBV3-2
cdr3_aa: ASSRLGGRRGNTEAF

j_call: TRBJ2-3
clone_size: -
v_call: TRBV7-8
cdr3_aa: ASSTGLAGGDTQY

j_call: TRBJ1-1
clone_size: -
v_call: TRBV6-5
cdr3_aa: ASTQQGITEAF

j_call: TRBJ1-4
clone_size: -
v_call: TRBV19
cdr3_aa: ASSAQRNEKLF

j_call: TRBJ2-7
clone_size: -
v_call: TRBV5-8
cdr3_aa: ASGRPIYEQY

j_call: TRBJ2-1
clone_size: -
v_call: TRBV24-1
cdr3_aa: ATSGESYNEQF

j_call: TRBJ1-5
clone_size: -
v_call: TRBV19
cdr3_aa: ASSIGQGFNQPQH

j_call: TRBJ1-1
clone_size: -
v_call: TRBV27
cdr3_aa: ASSLWYGRGLGTEAF

j_call: TRBJ2-6
clone_size: -
v_call: TRBV7-6
cdr3_aa: ASSFGTGFSGANVLT

j_call: TRBJ1-5
clone_size: -
v_call: TRBV3-1/TRBV3-2
cdr3_aa: ASSHGLRGPSNQPQH

j_call: TRBJ2-4
clone_size: -
v_call: TRBV19
cdr3_aa: AAVRGDRGQGIQY

j_call: TRBJ1-2
clone_size: once
v_call: TRBV11-2
cdr3_aa: ASSLDRDRGNWNYGYT

j_call: TRBJ1-2
clone_size: -
v_call: TRBV7-8
cdr3_aa: ASSPRGQAGYGYT

j_call: TRBJ2-5
clone_size: -
v_call: TRBV7-2
cdr3_aa: ASSLGLANRETQY

j_call: TRBJ2-5
clone_size: -
v_call: TRBV5-4
cdr3_aa: ASSPTSGHPQETQY

j_call: TRBJ2-7
clone_size: -
v_call: TRBV12-3/TRBV12-4
cdr3_aa: ASSPGQLYEQY

j_call: TRBJ1-5
clone_size: -
v_call: TRBV30
cdr3_aa: AWSHGQVGQPQH

j_call: TRBJ1-5
clone_size: -
v_call: TRBV29-1
cdr3_aa: SVGDRNGQPQH

j_call: TRBJ1-1
clone_size: -
v_call: TRBV2
cdr3_aa: ASTTNTEAF

j_call: TRBJ1-4
clone_size: -
v_call: TRBV18
cdr3_aa: ASSANRVPNEKLF

j_call: TRBJ1-1
clone_size: -
v_call: TRBV30
cdr3_aa: AWSRAPGKDTEAF

j_call: TRBJ2-7
clone_size: few
v_call: TRBV4-1
cdr3_aa: ASSQVFGQGASYEQY

j_call: TRBJ1-1
clone_size: -
v_call: TRBV28
cdr3_aa: ASDRRAGVTEAF

j_call: TRBJ1-4
clone_size: -
v_call: TRBV27
cdr3_aa: ASSQIRQSHNEKLF

j_call: TRBJ1-6
clone_size: -
v_call: TRBV7-2
cdr3_aa: ASSPDRAYSPLH

j_call: TRBJ1-4
clone_size: -
v_call: TRBV18
cdr3_aa: ASSPSQGGEKLF